The rows below give T cell receptor beta chains drawn from one sample of a study of Graves' ophthalmopathy and Graves' hyperthyroidism. TCRdb independently ran MiXCR on the multiplex PCR reads; one entry per CDR3 protein. The table includes under 250,000 distinct CDR3 sequences, around 28% detected once. Sequencing was performed on peripheral blood. These receptors all stem from a man between 45 and 60 years old with Graves' ophthalmopathy. Both conserved end residues are part of each CDR3. D genes are given only for firm matches. Clone size is not always given. Where it is, it says once, few, many or a class for expanded clones.

abundance	d_gene	j_gene	v_gene	CDR3nt	CDR3aa
.	.	TRBJ1-3	TRBV4-1	TGCGCCAGCAGCCAAGATCGGACTTATGGAAACACCATATATTTT	CASSQDRTYGNTIYF
many	.	TRBJ2-5	TRBV28	TGTGCCAGCAGTTTTTCCATAGATGCCGAGACCCAGTACTTC	CASSFSIDAETQYF
many	TRBD2	TRBJ2-7	TRBV7-2	TGTGCCAGCAGCTCTGGACTAGTTTCCTACGAGCAGTACTTC	CASSSGLVSYEQYF
few	.	TRBJ2-7	TRBV12-3/TRBV12-4	TGTGCCAGCAGTTTGGACTATTCCTACGAGCAGTACTTC	CASSLDYSYEQYF
many	TRBD1	TRBJ2-7	TRBV19	TGTGCCAGCAGTCCGGGACAGGGGGCCTACGAGCAGTACTTC	CASSPGQGAYEQYF
many	.	TRBJ1-2	TRBV20-1	TGCAGTGCTAGAGATCGGGGCAGGCTTAACTATGGCTACACCTTC	CSARDRGRLNYGYTF
.	TRBD2	TRBJ2-7	TRBV20-1	TGCAGTGCGGTAGCGGGAGGCTCCTACGAGCAGTACTTC	CSAVAGGSYEQYF
many	.	TRBJ2-2	TRBV7-2	TGTGCCAGCAGCCGATTTCTGAGTGGGAACACCGGGGAGCTGTTTTTT	CASSRFLSGNTGELFF
few	.	TRBJ1-1	TRBV6-2/TRBV6-3	TGTGCCAGCAGTTTTAACAGGGAGTCGAACACTGAAGCTTTCTTT	CASSFNRESNTEAFF
.	.	TRBJ1-3	TRBV11-2	TGTGCCAGCAGCCCTCGCGGGGACTACCAAGGAAACACCATATATTTT	CASSPRGDYQGNTIYF
.	TRBD1	TRBJ1-2	TRBV12-3/TRBV12-4	TGTGCCAGCAGTTTTGACAGGGGGCTGAATGGCTACACCTTC	CASSFDRGLNGYTF
many	.	TRBJ2-5	TRBV12-3/TRBV12-4	TGTGCCAGCGGCCCCGGGCAAGAGACCCAGTACTTC	CASGPGQETQYF
many	TRBD2	TRBJ2-7	TRBV10-1	TGCGCCAGCAGTGGGCCTAGCGGGAGCTACGAGCAGTACTTC	CASSGPSGSYEQYF
many	.	TRBJ2-2	TRBV12-3/TRBV12-4	TGTGCCAGCAGCGGGGGATCGAACACCGGGGAGCTGTTTTTT	CASSGGSNTGELFF
.	.	TRBJ2-5	TRBV2	TGTGCCAGCAGTGCCACCCCGCGGGCGCCAGAGACCCAGTACTTC	CASSATPRAPETQYF
.	.	TRBJ1-5	TRBV5-1	TGCGCCAGCAGCTTGGGGGCCCCGGGTCAGCCCCAGCATTTT	CASSLGAPGQPQHF
many	.	TRBJ1-1	TRBV15	TGTGCCACCAGCAGAGATCGGGCTCCGAACACTGAAGCTTTCTTT	CATSRDRAPNTEAFF
many	TRBD1	TRBJ1-1	TRBV6-1	TGTGCCAGCAGCGAAGATTTCCGGGCAGGGGGGTTGGACACTGAAGCTTTCTTT	CASSEDFRAGGLDTEAFF